One sample yielded the 8 T cell receptor beta chains listed below, sequenced in a study of shared clonotypes between healthy human individuals. The table came from immunoSEQ multiplex PCR; TCRdb's copy has only in-frame clones and leaves some out. The sample has some 2.3 million clones; 93% are singletons. The sample taken for sequencing was naive CD4+ T cells from PBMCs. Subset noted: CD45RA+ positively selected. The receptors were sampled from a man in his late teens or twenties in good health. Some clones in this sample may be carry-over from other donors' samples.

This sequence joins TRBV18 and TRBJ2-3; D call uncertain. V was cut by 0 bases and J by 0 bases, with 7 bases left in between. CDR3 length: 15 amino acids. Germline-derived CDR1 and CDR2 are KGHSH and LQKENI. The CDR3, as DNA: TGTGCCAGCTCACCACCCAGGCTTAGCACAGATACGCAGTATTTT. This translates into CASSPPRLSTDTQYF.

The chain links TRBV18 to TRBJ2-1; D might be TRBD1 (5 bases). This CDR3 contains 15 residues. Germline CDR1 is KGHSH and CDR2 is LQKENI. The ends were cut back, 3 bases at V and 3 bases at J, with 12 bases in the middle. CDR3 nucleotide sequence: TGTGCCAGCTCACCGATGCAGGGAAGCTACAATGAGCAGTTCTTC. It codes for CASSPMQGSYNEQFF.

This chain connects TRBV4-1 to TRBJ2-1; TRBD2 aligns across 7 bases. The CDR3 loop spans 16 amino acids. From germline, CDR1 is MGHRA and CDR2 YSYEKL. The V segment lost 0 bases and the J segment 8 bases; nucleotides outside the gene matches: 10. Here the CDR3 DNA reads TGCGCCAGCAGCCAAGACGCGGGAGTACGGGCGGATGAGCAGTTCTTC. Translation gives CASSQDAGVRADEQFF.

The CDR3, as DNA: TGTGCCAGCAGCTCCCCGGGACTAGCGGGAGTGAACACCGGGGAGCTGTTTTTT. It translates to CASSSPGLAGVNTGELFF. The rearrangement joins TRBV7-3 to TRBJ2-2, with 14 bases identical to TRBD2. Germline CDR1 is SGHTA and CDR2 is FQGTGA. V lost 4 bases, J lost 1 base, and 5 bases stayed unmatched. This CDR3 is built from 18 residues. Full variable domain (rest looked up from reference TRBV7-3 and TRBJ2-2): GAGVSQTPSNKVTEKGKYVELRCDPISGHTALYWYRQSLGQGPEFLIYFQGTGAADDSGLPNDRFFAVRPEGSVSTLKIQRTERGDSAVYLCASSSPGLAGVNTGELFFGEGSRLTVL.

This clone was observed once. The chain joins TRBV7-2 to TRBJ2-7, with D tentatively TRBD1 (6 bases). CDR1 and CDR2 (germline): SGHTA, FQGNSA. The CDR3 contains 13 residues. Between the trimmed V and J ends, which lost 3 bases and 4 bases, there was a span of 10 bases. Here the CDR3 DNA reads TGTGCCAGCAGCTTCGACAGGAATTACGAGCAGTACTTC. This translates into CASSFDRNYEQYF. Looking up the rest from reference TRBV7-2 and TRBJ2-7 gives the full variable domain: GAGVSQSPSNKVTEKGKDVELRCDPISGHTALYWYRQSLGQGLEFLIYFQGNSAPDKSGLPSDRFSAERTGGSVSTLTIQRTQQEDSAVYLCASSFDRNYEQYFGPGTRLTVT.

This clone was observed a few times. Other DNA sequences in this sample translate to the same CDR3. V gene TRBV30 combines with J gene TRBJ1-4, with D hard to call. The CDR3 runs 12 residues. The V gene's germline CDR1 is GTSNPN and CDR2 SVGIG (reference sequence). V was shortened by 0 bases and J by 7 bases, with 6 bases between the two germline ends. The CDR3 sequence: CAWSVGGEKLFF. In DNA form, the CDR3 reads TGTGCCTGGAGTGTAGGTGGTGAAAAACTGTTTTTT.

The chain carries TRBV7-9 and TRBJ2-1, with D unresolved. The length of the CDR3 is 15 residues. The V end lost 1 base, the J end lost 0 bases, and 7 bases lay between the germline ends. CDR1 is SEHNR and CDR2 is FQNEAQ in the germline V gene (reference sequence). DNA for the CDR3: TGTGCCAGCAGCTTAGATCCGTCCTCCTACAATGAGCAGTTCTTC. Translating it yields CASSLDPSSYNEQFF.

The DNA for the CDR3 is TGTGCCAGCAGCTCCGGGGGGGGGCTGAACACTGAAGCTTTCTTT. Translation: CASSSGGGLNTEAFF. The rearrangement links TRBV9 to TRBJ1-1, with D possibly being TRBD1 (6 bases). From germline, CDR1 is SGDLS and CDR2 YYNGEE. The V end was cut by 4 bases, the J end by 0 bases, with 13 bases between. CDR3 length equals 15 residues.